The sequence of this T cell receptor (beta chain) was determined in a study of T-cell memory formation after mild COVID-19. General study findings and limits: CM and EM subsets held most contracting CD4+ clones; EMRA held CD8+ ones. Among clones contracting day 15 to 85, CD4/CD8 was balanced, whereas later expanders leaned CD4+.

This clonotype was observed a handful of times. Its antigen is currently unknown. The ends lost 0 bases at V and 5 bases at J; junction bases unmatched: 0. The germline V gene has CDR1 SGHTA and CDR2 FQGNSA. CDR3 length equals 15 residues. TCRalpha and TCRbeta libraries used 5'RACE with constant-segment primers and UMIs. Each CDR3 protein is one row after TCRdb ran MiXCR on the 5' RACE reads. The sample has hundreds of thousands of distinct CDR3 sequences, 17% seen once. The chain couples TRBV7-2 to TRBJ2-3; 12 bases match TRBD2. This receptor was taken from an adult woman who had mild COVID-19 (a few samples of this study predate the infection). Cell type and time point are not known. Sequencing input: PBMCs or a T cell subset sorted from them (not recorded which). Here the CDR3 reads CASSLAGLAGDTQYF. The CDR3 DNA reads as TGTGCCAGCAGCTTAGCGGGACTAGCGGGAGATACGCAGTATTTT.